Below are 31 T cell receptor beta chains sequenced from a single sample in a study of blood T cell repertoires in COVID-19. This table comes from immunoSEQ multiplex PCR, and its TCRdb copy is limited to in-frame clones, with some not included. The data show around 56,000 clones, around 67% seen once. What was sequenced was peripheral blood. These receptors all come from a woman aged 45-60 years with active or convalescent COVID-19.

The chain is built from TRBV19 and TRBJ1-1, with D tentatively TRBD1 (5 bases). Germline CDR1 and CDR2: LNHDA and SQIVND (reference sequence). There are 13 residues in the CDR3. V was trimmed by 6 bases and J by 3 bases, leaving 11 bases between them. The DNA for the CDR3 is TGTGCCAGTAGCCCCCGGGGGGACACTGAAGCTTTCTTT. Amino acid sequence: CASSPRGDTEAFF.

J is TRBJ2-1 and V is TRBV4-1; 7 positions agree with TRBD2. Germline V gene sequence: CDR1 MGHRA, CDR2 YSYEKL. The CDR3 length is 16 residues. The J segment lost 5 bases and the V segment lost 0 bases, leaving 7 bases of the junction unmatched. The CDR3 nucleotides are TGCGCCAGCAGCCAAGATCTGGTAGCGGGCCACAATGAGCAGTTCTTC. Translated, it gives CASSQDLVAGHNEQFF.

This chain connects TRBV7-8 to TRBJ2-1; perhaps TRBD1 as D (5 bases). Germline assignment: CDR1 SGHVS and CDR2 FQNEAQ. V dropped 5 bases and J dropped 0 bases, with 23 bases sitting between them. The CDR3 has 19 amino acids. CDR3 sequence: CASSPDLIYDSFSYNEQFF. CDR3 bases: TGTGCCAGCAGCCCAGATCTCATTTATGACAGTTTCTCCTACAATGAGCAGTTCTTC.

V usage is TRBV30 and J usage is TRBJ2-7; TRBD1 is a possible D gene (5 bases). The CDR3 length is 14 residues. Germline CDR1 is GTSNPN and CDR2 is SVGIG (reference sequence). V was trimmed by 4 bases and J by 2 bases, leaving 15 bases between them. The CDR3 DNA reads as TGTGCCTGGACCTTGGGGCTTGCTCCCTACGAGCAGTACTTC. Translating gives CAWTLGLAPYEQYF.

The chain recombines TRBV30 with TRBJ1-2; unclear D gene. Between the trimmed V and J ends, which lost 3 bases and 4 bases, there was a span of 9 bases. Germline V CDR1 and CDR2: GTSNPN, SVGIG (reference sequence). The CDR3 spans 12 residues. CDR3 DNA sequence: TGTGCCTGGAGAGCCGATTTCTATGGCTACACCTTC. It specifies CAWRADFYGYTF.

The genes are TRBV6-5 and TRBJ2-5, with TRBD2 identical over 7 bases. The CDR3 length is 15 residues. The germline CDR1 and CDR2 sequences are MNHEY and SVGAGI. V shed 11 bases and J 3 bases; nucleotides not matched to a gene: 15. The CDR3 region is CAASWSGNWEETQYF. CDR3 nucleotide sequence: TGTGCCGCCTCCTGGAGCGGGAATTGGGAAGAGACCCAGTACTTC.

This clone appeared a few times. This chain uses TRBV27 with TRBJ1-4, with D tentatively TRBD1 (6 bases). The CDR3 sequence is 16 residues long. Trimming left V 1 base short and J 4 bases short, with 13 bases between. The germline CDR1 and CDR2 sequences are MNHEY and SMNVEV (reference sequence). This chain's CDR3 is CASSLFQGTINEKLFF. As DNA, the CDR3 is TGTGCCAGCAGTTTATTCCAAGGGACAATTAATGAAAAACTGTTTTTT.

This clone showed up just a few times. This chain links TRBV30 with TRBJ1-2; D gene uncertain. Looked up from germline, CDR1 is GTSNPN and CDR2 is SVGIG (reference sequence). The CDR3 has 13 residues. V dropped 5 bases and J dropped 4 bases, with 14 bases sitting between them. CDR3 sequence reads: CAWSLTMGYGYTF. The CDR3 nucleotides are TGTGCCTGGTCCCTCACTATGGGCTATGGCTACACCTTC.

The chain combines TRBV2 with TRBJ1-6, with 9 positions matching TRBD1. The germline CDR1 and CDR2 sequences are SNHLY and FYNNEI. This CDR3 comprises 15 residues. The V segment lost 7 bases and the J segment 9 bases; nucleotides outside the gene matches: 10. CDR3 in amino acids: CASNPAGQGTSPLHF. The CDR3 bases are TGTGCCAGCAACCCGGCGGGACAGGGAACTTCACCCCTCCACTTT.

The rearrangement uses TRBV3-1 (or the pseudogene TRBV3-2) and TRBJ2-3, with D tentatively TRBD2 (6 bases). Between the trimmed V and J ends, which lost 5 bases and 2 bases, there was a span of 11 bases. From germline, CDR1 is LGHDT and CDR2 YNNKEL (reference sequence). The CDR3 is 14 residues long. The CDR3 here is CASSRLDYTDTQYF. In nucleotides, the CDR3 is TGTGCCAGCAGCAGACTAGATTACACAGATACGCAGTATTTT.

This sequence joins TRBV28 and TRBJ1-2; D is ambiguous. V gave up 10 bases and J gave up 8 bases, with 23 bases separating them. CDR3 size: 14 residues. CDR1 and CDR2 from the germline V gene are MDHEN and SYDVKM. The CDR3 nucleotides read TGTGCCACCCTGACGGGAAGCGGGGTGCGGGGCTACACCTTC. Protein product: CATLTGSGVRGYTF.

The chain joins TRBV2 to TRBJ1-4; 9 bases are shared with TRBD1. The ends lost 5 bases at V and 2 bases at J; junction bases unmatched: 9. The CDR3 has 17 amino acids. Germline V gives CDR1 SNHLY, CDR2 FYNNEI. CDR3 in DNA: TGTGCCAGCAGTCAAGACAGGGGGTGGGCGACTAATGAAAAACTGTTTTTT. Amino acids: CASSQDRGWATNEKLFF. The full variable domain, rest sourced from reference TRBV2 and TRBJ1-4, is EPEVTQTPSHQVTQMGQEVILRCVPISNHLYFYWYRQILGQKVEFLVSFYNNEISEKSEIFDDQFSVERPDGSNFTLKIRSTKLEDSAMYFCASSQDRGWATNEKLFFGSGTQLSVL.

This clone was counted once. The V and J genes are TRBV19 and TRBJ2-3; 8 bases line up with TRBD2. The CDR3 covers 14 residues. CDR1 is LNHDA, CDR2 SQIVND, per germline (reference sequence). V shed 4 bases, J shed 5 bases, and the junction held 5 bases outside the gene matches. The CDR3 reads CASSTREDLDTQYF. CDR3 sequence (DNA): TGTGCCAGTAGTACGCGGGAGGACTTAGATACGCAGTATTTT.

The rearrangement links TRBV5-6 to TRBJ1-6; 11 positions match TRBD1. CDR3 size: 15 residues. V shed 5 bases, J shed 7 bases, and the junction held 5 bases outside the gene matches. Germline V gives CDR1 SGHDT, CDR2 YYEEEE. The CDR3 sequence is CASSFRDRGNSPLHF. The CDR3 nucleotides read TGTGCCAGCAGTTTCCGGGACAGGGGGAATTCACCCCTCCACTTT.

This clone was counted a few times. The chain carries TRBV5-1 and TRBJ1-1; weak D call: TRBD1 (5 bases). The V end lost 5 bases, the J end lost 8 bases, and 13 bases lay between the germline ends. The V gene's germline CDR1 is SGHRS and CDR2 YFSETQ. The CDR3 length is 12 residues. The CDR3 DNA sequence: TGCGCCAGCAGGGAGGGGTTGCGGGAAGCTTTCTTT. Translated, it gives CASREGLREAFF.

This sequence joins TRBV19 and TRBJ1-3; D not certain. The CDR3 contains 14 residues. The V gene's germline CDR1 is LNHDA and CDR2 SQIVND (reference sequence). V lost 3 bases and J 0 bases, leaving 6 bases between the germline ends. The CDR3 reads CASSIGNSGNTIYF. Here the CDR3 DNA reads TGTGCCAGTAGTATCGGGAACTCTGGAAACACCATATATTTT.

The CDR3 DNA reads TGCGCCAGCAGCCTCAGCGGGGCGACAGATACGCAGTATTTT. Translating it yields CASSLSGATDTQYF. The genes are TRBV5-1 and TRBJ2-3; TRBD2 agrees at 7 bases. This CDR3 comprises 14 residues. CDR1 and CDR2 from the germline V gene are SGHRS and YFSETQ. Trimming removed 4 bases from V and 3 bases from J; junction bases left unmatched: 5.

This chain connects TRBV14 to TRBJ2-1, with 7 bases matching TRBD2. This CDR3 has 15 residues. Unmatched junction bases numbered 7, after V lost 6 bases and J lost 2 bases. Germline values: CDR1 SGHDN, CDR2 FVKESK. The CDR3 loop is CASRRTGTTYNEQFF. Written as DNA, the CDR3 is TGTGCCAGCAGGAGAACCGGGACTACCTACAATGAGCAGTTCTTC. The whole variable domain, filled in from reference TRBV14 and TRBJ2-1, reads EAGVTQFPSHSVIEKGQTVTLRCDPISGHDNLYWYRRVMGKEIKFLLHFVKESKQDESGMPNNRFLAERTGGTYSTLKVQPAELEDSGVYFCASRRTGTTYNEQFFGPGTRLTVL.

The chain carries TRBV14 and TRBJ2-1; 7 bases agree with TRBD1. Germline trimming cut 1 base from V and 3 bases from J; bases unmatched to any gene: 6. The germline V gene encodes CDR1 SGHDN and CDR2 FVKESK. The CDR3 extends over 16 amino acids. This chain's CDR3 is CASSQGSHRGYNEQFF. For the CDR3, the DNA is TGTGCCAGCAGCCAAGGGTCTCACAGGGGCTACAATGAGCAGTTCTTC.

The rearrangement joins TRBV30 to TRBJ1-4, with 8 bases identical to TRBD1. Germline assignment: CDR1 GTSNPN and CDR2 SVGIG (reference sequence). The V segment lost 2 bases and the J segment 7 bases; nucleotides outside the gene matches: 6. This CDR3 is 14 amino acids long. The CDR3 here is CAWSTDRVGEKLFF. The CDR3 DNA sequence: TGTGCCTGGAGTACGGACAGGGTGGGTGAAAAACTGTTTTTT.

The chain recombines TRBV24-1 with TRBJ1-1; weak D call: TRBD1 (5 bases). The length of the CDR3 is 12 residues. Germline values: CDR1 KGHDR, CDR2 SFDVKD. Deletions cut 7 bases from V and 3 bases from J, with 8 bases between. The CDR3 region is CATRGADTEAFF. CDR3 sequence (DNA): TGTGCCACCAGAGGGGCTGACACTGAAGCTTTCTTT.

V is TRBV6-5 and J is TRBJ2-1; 10 bases line up with TRBD1. V was clipped by 6 bases and J by 2 bases; unmatched bases: 1. Per the germline V gene, CDR1 is MNHEY and CDR2 is SVGAGI. There are 14 residues in the CDR3. CDR3 protein: CASRGTGAYNEQFF. Written as DNA, the CDR3 is TGTGCCAGCAGGGGGACAGGGGCCTACAATGAGCAGTTCTTC.

This sequence joins TRBV2 and TRBJ1-5; TRBD1 is a possible D gene (6 bases). This CDR3 is 14 amino acids long. Germline CDR1 reads SNHLY; CDR2 reads FYNNEI. V was shortened by 4 bases and J by 9 bases, with 16 bases between the two germline ends. CDR3 DNA: TGTGCCAGCAGTGGGGGGGGCCATCAGACGCCCCAGCATTTT. Amino acid sequence: CASSGGGHQTPQHF.

This chain connects TRBV11-2 to TRBJ2-7, with D possibly being TRBD1 (6 bases). The V end was cut by 6 bases, the J end by 2 bases, with 23 bases between. The CDR3 spans 17 residues. CDR1 is SGHAT, CDR2 FQNNGV, per germline. The CDR3 nucleotides read TGTGCCAGCAGTACGTTAGGGGCGGCCGGGGACACCTACGAGCAGTACTTC. Amino acids: CASSTLGAAGDTYEQYF.

The chain couples TRBV7-8 to TRBJ2-5, with 8 nucleotides matching TRBD2. This CDR3 contains 16 residues. Trimming cost V 2 bases and J 1 base; bases outside gene matches: 6. Germline V gene data show CDR1 as SGHVS and CDR2 as FQNEAQ. The CDR3 DNA reads as TGTGCCAGCAGCTTATTTTTAGCGGGACCCCAAGAGACCCAGTACTTC. Translating gives CASSLFLAGPQETQYF.

The chain couples TRBV27 to TRBJ2-7, with TRBD2 matching 16 bases. Germline CDR1 is MNHEY and CDR2 is SMNVEV (reference sequence). CDR3 length: 18 residues. Trimming at V came to 3 bases and at J to 0 bases, leaving 5 bases not matched to a gene. DNA for the CDR3: TGTGCCAGCAGTTTGGCGGGACTAGCGGGAGGGAGCTCCTACGAGCAGTACTTC. It is translated as CASSLAGLAGGSSYEQYF.

This chain links TRBV7-9 with TRBJ2-7, with D unresolved. Germline CDR1 reads SEHNR; CDR2 reads FQNEAQ (reference sequence). V was clipped by 5 bases and J by 1 base, with 12 bases between them. There are 14 residues in the CDR3. In nucleotides, the CDR3 is TGTGCCAGCAGCCCGTCCAGGCAGTCCTACGAGCAGTACTTC. Translation: CASSPSRQSYEQYF.

The V gene is TRBV19, the J gene TRBJ2-2; tentative D call: TRBD1 (5 bases). Trimming stripped 0 bases from V and 12 bases from J, with 11 bases between. Per the germline V gene, CDR1 is LNHDA and CDR2 is SQIVND (reference sequence). The CDR3 extends over 13 amino acids. The CDR3 DNA reads as TGTGCCAGTAGTATAGAACCGACAGTAAAGCTGTTTTTT. This encodes CASSIEPTVKLFF.

The chain carries TRBV5-4 and TRBJ1-2, with D possibly matching TRBD1 (5 bases). Trimming pared 3 bases from V and 4 bases from J, leaving 19 bases between. The CDR3 is 16 residues long. The germline CDR1 and CDR2 sequences are SGHNT and YYREEE (reference sequence). CDR3 nucleotide sequence: TGTGCCAGCAGCTCGGGAGTCCTACAGGACCTCTATGGCTACACCTTC. Its protein product is CASSSGVLQDLYGYTF.

This clone was observed a single time. The chain joins TRBV10-3 to TRBJ2-7; possibly TRBD2 for D (7 bases). Germline loops: CDR1 ENHRY, CDR2 SYGVKD. This CDR3 has 15 residues. V was cut by 0 bases and J by 2 bases, with 11 bases left in between. The CDR3 sequence: CAISESWGGTYEQYF. In DNA, the CDR3 is TGTGCCATCAGTGAGTCTTGGGGGGGCACCTACGAGCAGTACTTC.

V is TRBV7-9 and J is TRBJ1-6, with D possibly matching TRBD1 (5 bases). V dropped 0 bases and J dropped 5 bases, with 8 bases sitting between them. This CDR3 comprises 15 residues. The V gene's germline CDR1 is SEHNR and CDR2 FQNEAQ (reference sequence). The CDR3 coding sequence is TGTGCCAGCAGCTTAGCGGGACTGAATAATTCACCCCTCCACTTT. This gives the protein CASSLAGLNNSPLHF.